The T cell receptor beta chain described here comes from a study of T cell responses to AZD1222 COVID-19 vaccine. Study findings and constraints: Recipients of AZD1222 seropositive at baseline numbered only five or six.

Clones were sequenced by immunoSEQ multiplex PCR, and TCRdb holds only the in-frame ones, with some missing. This sample has about 85,000 clones, with approximately 86% found just once. In regard to this clone: What it binds is not known.

V was pared by 4 bases and J by 4 bases, with 14 bases between. In germline, CDR1 is SQVTM, CDR2 ANQGSEA. The CDR3 is 13 residues long. The chain carries TRBV29-1 and TRBJ2-7; D is possibly TRBD2 (5 bases). The starting material was peripheral blood, obtained on day 0 of AZD1222 vaccination. This TCR derives from an adult in good health. CDR3 DNA sequence: TGCAGCGTTGTTGCCGCGGGCCCTTACGAGCAGTACTTC. Residues: CSVVAAGPYEQYF.